This T cell receptor (beta chain) was identified in a study of blood T cell repertoires in COVID-19. Study information: Sites across the United States, Italy and Spain contributed samples from acute and convalescent COVID-19. Sources were T cells, B-cell-depleted T cells, or PBMCs; the material itself was cDNA or gDNA.

The CDR3 consists of 19 residues. J lost 0 bases, V lost 5 bases, and 15 bases had no gene match. CDR1 and CDR2 from the germline V gene are SGHVS and FQNEAQ. In the source study's methods: Reference gene primers were amplified, and this amplification served to estimate nucleated cell counts. Assay used: immunoSEQ multiplex PCR; TCRdb lists only in-frame clones, some missing. V and J calls and clone size follow that table, whereas D and trimming were derived from the DNA. The data show fewer than 150,000 clones, around 85% seen once. Material for sequencing was peripheral blood. The V call is TRBV7-8, the J call TRBJ2-2, with 7 bases fitting TRBD1. This clonotype was sampled from a man aged 45 to 65 with acute or convalescent COVID-19. Here the CDR3 DNA reads TGTGCCAGCAGCACATTCACCGGACGACAGGGAGCGAACACCGGGGAGCTGTTTTTT. Residues: CASSTFTGRQGANTGELFF.